The 16 T cell receptor beta chains below were found in one sample sequenced in a study of cytomegalovirus exposure and HLA in healthy donors. Vbeta (60) and Jbeta (13) primers were used in the PCR. The assay was immunoSEQ multiplex PCR, and TCRdb's table has in-frame clones only and misses some. The repertoire holds fewer than 200,000 clones, with roughly 80% as singletons. Sequencing used PBMCs. The source of these receptors is a young woman in good health and CMV-seropositive.

The CDR3 reads CASSLRTGDYEQYF. The CDR3 DNA reads TGTGCCAGCAGCTTGAGGACAGGTGACTACGAGCAGTACTTC. The chain couples TRBV5-5 to TRBJ2-7; 7 bases fit TRBD1. V dropped 1 base and J dropped 3; count of bases not matched to a gene: 4. Germline values: CDR1 SGHKS, CDR2 YYEKEE (reference sequence). The CDR3 consists of 14 residues.

The gene calls are TRBV28 and TRBJ1-2; TRBD1 is a possible D gene (6 bases). V lost 6 bases, J lost 2 bases, and 16 bases lay in between. Germline V CDR1 and CDR2: MDHEN, SYDVKM. There are 15 residues in the CDR3. The CDR3 DNA sequence: TGTGCCAGCAGCAATACAGGGACGGAGAACTATGGCTACACCTTC. Translating it yields CASSNTGTENYGYTF.

The chain is built from TRBV20-1 and TRBJ2-7; TRBD1 might be the D (6 bases). The V end lost 4 bases, the J end lost 6 bases, and 10 bases lay between the germline ends. Germline CDR1 is DFQATT and CDR2 is SNEGSKA (reference sequence). This CDR3 spans 11 amino acids. The CDR3 DNA reads as TGCAGTGCTATCTTCAGGGGCGAGCAGTACTTC. Translation: CSAIFRGEQYF.

The CDR3 is CASSLVPGQAMNTEAFF. DNA for the CDR3: TGCGCCAGCAGCTTGGTGCCGGGACAGGCGATGAACACTGAAGCTTTCTTT. The chain carries TRBV5-1 and TRBJ1-1; 8 bases agree with TRBD1. Unmatched junction bases numbered 7, after V lost 0 bases and J lost 0 bases. CDR3 length: 17 residues. Germline V gene data show CDR1 as SGHRS and CDR2 as YFSETQ.

The rearrangement links TRBV7-8 to TRBJ1-1; no firm D call. The V and J ends lost 5 bases and 3 bases respectively, with 13 bases between them. The CDR3 totals 14 residues. Germline lookup yields CDR1 SGHVS and CDR2 FQNEAQ. The CDR3 region has the DNA TGTGCCAGCAGCACGAGGGTCTTGGACACTGAAGCTTTCTTT. Protein: CASSTRVLDTEAFF. Looking up the rest from reference TRBV7-8 and TRBJ1-1 gives the full variable domain: GAGVSQSPRYKVAKRGQDVALRCDPISGHVSLFWYQQALGQGPEFLTYFQNEAQLDKSGLPSDRFFAERPEGSVSTLKIQRTQQEDSAVYLCASSTRVLDTEAFFGQGTRLTVV.

The CDR3 sequence: CASSVRASRTAPNYGYTF. In DNA, the CDR3 is TGTGCCAGCAGCGTTCGAGCGTCCCGGACAGCCCCTAACTATGGCTACACCTTC. The chain is built from TRBV7-2 and TRBJ1-2; D perhaps matches TRBD1 (6 bases). This CDR3 has 18 amino acids. Trimming removed 5 bases at V and 0 bases at J, with 22 bases between. Germline loops: CDR1 SGHTA, CDR2 FQGNSA.

The V and J genes are TRBV5-1 and TRBJ1-3; 7 bases agree with TRBD1. Losses at the gene ends were 0 bases for V and 4 bases for J; bases not matched to a gene: 1. There are 14 residues in the CDR3. Per germline, CDR1 SGHRS and CDR2 YFSETQ. CDR3 sequence reads: CASSLVGGGNTIYF. CDR3 DNA: TGCGCCAGCAGCTTGGTAGGGGGCGGAAACACCATATATTTT. The full variable domain, rest sourced from reference TRBV5-1 and TRBJ1-3, is KAGVTQTPRYLIKTRGQQVTLSCSPISGHRSVSWYQQTPGQGLQFLFEYFSETQRNKGNFPGRFSGRQFSNSRSEMNVSTLELGDSALYLCASSLVGGGNTIYFGEGSWLTVV.

This chain links TRBV6-5 with TRBJ2-7, with TRBD2 as a possible D gene (6 bases). This CDR3 spans 13 amino acids. Trimming cost V 2 bases and J 2 bases, with 7 bases left between them. CDR1 and CDR2 (germline): MNHEY, SVGAGI. In DNA, the CDR3 is TGTGCCAGCAGTTACGGGGGGACCTACGAGCAGTACTTC. Translated, it gives CASSYGGTYEQYF.

This clone was detected only once. The rearrangement links TRBV5-5 to TRBJ2-5; TRBD1 agrees at 10 bases. The CDR3 extends over 18 amino acids. Germline V lookup: CDR1 SGHKS, CDR2 YYEKEE (reference sequence). With 0 bases clipped from V and 7 bases from J, the junction kept 15 bases outside the gene matches. CDR3 DNA: TGTGCCAGCAGCTTGGAAGACAGGGGGCGCTTAGCGGGGCTGACCCAGTACTTC. Translated: CASSLEDRGRLAGLTQYF. Full variable domain (rest looked up from reference TRBV5-5 and TRBJ2-5): DAGVTQSPTHLIKTRGQQVTLRCSPISGHKSVSWYQQVLGQGPQFIFQYYEKEERGRGNFPDRFSARQFPNYSSELNVNALLLGDSALYLCASSLEDRGRLAGLTQYFGPGTRLLVL.

This sequence joins TRBV5-1 and TRBJ1-5; D gene unclear. CDR1 is SGHRS, CDR2 YFSETQ, per germline. The V gene lost 0 bases and the J gene lost 7 bases, with 11 bases spanning the gap. This CDR3 contains 14 residues. CDR3 region: CASSLDPGSQPQHF. CDR3 DNA: TGCGCCAGCAGCTTGGATCCGGGATCCCAGCCCCAGCATTTT.

This chain connects TRBV19 to TRBJ1-2, with 8 bases matching TRBD1. Trimming cost V 7 bases and J 5 bases; bases outside gene matches: 9. Looked up from germline, CDR1 is LNHDA and CDR2 is SQIVND (reference sequence). This CDR3 has 14 residues. The chain's CDR3 is CASTQGQAGYGYTF. CDR3 coding DNA: TGTGCCAGTACTCAGGGACAGGCTGGATATGGCTACACCTTC.

This clone was seen once. This sample includes further DNA sequences coding for the same CDR3. The rearrangement uses TRBV15 and TRBJ1-2, with D possibly matching TRBD1 (5 bases). V lost 0 bases and J 4 bases, leaving 6 bases between the germline ends. Germline assignment: CDR1 LNHNV and CDR2 YYDKDF (reference sequence). The CDR3 extends over 13 amino acids. The CDR3 loop is CATSRDRGYGYTF. The CDR3 bases are TGTGCCACCAGCAGAGATAGGGGCTATGGCTACACCTTC.

The CDR3 protein is CASSLVRGYGYTF. CDR3 DNA sequence: TGCGCCAGCAGCTTGGTACGGGGATATGGCTACACCTTC. This sequence joins TRBV5-1 and TRBJ1-2, with unresolved D. Germline values: CDR1 SGHRS, CDR2 YFSETQ. Trimming stripped 0 bases from V and 5 bases from J, with 8 bases between. The length of the CDR3 is 13 residues.

The chain couples TRBV30 to TRBJ2-3, with D perhaps matching TRBD2 (5 bases). The CDR3 runs to 15 residues. The germline V gene encodes CDR1 GTSNPN and CDR2 SVGIG (reference sequence). With 1 base removed from V and 2 bases from J, the gap between germline ends came to 13 bases. Here the CDR3 DNA reads TGTGCCTGGAGTGCCTGGACTCTACCCACAGATACGCAGTATTTT. This translates into CAWSAWTLPTDTQYF.

The chain is built from TRBV4-3 and TRBJ1-2; D not resolved. Trimming left V 0 bases short and J 7 bases short, with 15 bases between. Per germline, CDR1 LGHNA and CDR2 YSLEER. The length of the CDR3 is 15 residues. CDR3 region: CASSQDLSPYSGYTF. For the CDR3, the DNA is TGCGCCAGCAGCCAAGATCTCTCTCCCTACTCTGGCTACACCTTC.

The V and J genes are TRBV27 and TRBJ2-5; 8 bases map to TRBD1. This CDR3 comprises 16 residues. V lost 2 bases to trimming and J lost 5 bases; unmatched junction nucleotides: 10. In germline, CDR1 is MNHEY, CDR2 SMNVEV (reference sequence). CDR3 DNA sequence: TGTGCCAGCAGTTTACTCACGGACAGGGCCAGGGAGACCCAGTACTTC. It is translated as CASSLLTDRARETQYF.